These 14 T cell receptor beta chains originate from one sample sequenced in a study of T cells in Graves' hyperthyroidism and ophthalmopathy. RNA transcripts provided the source from which TCR beta CDR3 regions were amplified. HTBI primers were employed in a first-round RT-PCR of the TCR CDR3. Using its own MiXCR run on the multiplex PCR reads, TCRdb lists one record per CDR3 protein. The sample holds a few hundred thousand distinct CDR3 sequences; 15% to 20% are singletons and the top ten take less than 30%. Sequencing input: blood. Receptors were obtained from a woman aged 25 to 45 with Graves' ophthalmopathy.

V usage is TRBV3-1 and J usage is TRBJ1-2; D unresolved. V lost 4 bases to trimming and J lost 11 bases, with 11 bases between them. The CDR3 has 11 amino acids. Germline CDR1 and CDR2: LGHDT and YNNKEL (reference sequence). The CDR3 DNA is TGTGCCAGCAGCCTTAGAGGCAGTTACACCTTC. Translated, it gives CASSLRGSYTF.

V is TRBV3-1 and J is TRBJ1-2; 7 bases are a match to TRBD1. The germline CDR1 and CDR2 sequences are LGHDT and YNNKEL (reference sequence). CDR3 length equals 18 residues. Trimming took 2 bases from V and 8 from J; bases not matched to a gene: 20. CDR3 residues: CASSQLSGVRVRGKGYTF. Here the CDR3 DNA reads TGTGCCAGCAGCCAACTCTCGGGGGTTCGCGTCAGGGGGAAAGGCTACACCTTC.

This clonotype appeared a single time. Given a much more abundant clone one base away, this may be a read error. V gene TRBV5-1 combines with J gene TRBJ2-2, with D uncertain. The CDR3 is 13 residues long. Germline V gene data show CDR1 as SGHRS and CDR2 as YFSETQ. The ends were cut back, 7 bases at V and 1 base at J, with 8 bases in the middle. In DNA form, the CDR3 reads TGCGCCAGCCAGTACGGGAACACCGGGGAGCTGTTTTTT. Amino acids: CASQYGNTGELFF. The full variable domain, with the rest looked up from reference TRBV5-1 and TRBJ2-2, is KAGVTQTPRYLIKTRGQQVTLSCSPISGHRSVSWYQQTPGQGLQFLFEYFSETQRNKGNFPGRFSGRQFSNSRSEMNVSTLELGDSALYLCASQYGNTGELFFGEGSRLTVL.

This clonotype was counted many times. The rearrangement uses TRBV20-1 and TRBJ2-5; D remains ambiguous. Germline assignment: CDR1 DFQATT and CDR2 SNEGSKA (reference sequence). V lost 1 base, J lost 5 bases, and 8 bases lay in between. This CDR3 has 12 amino acids. The CDR3 sequence is CSARAGSETQYF. The CDR3 DNA reads TGCAGTGCTAGAGCCGGGTCGGAGACCCAGTACTTC.

This clonotype was counted between two and nine times. The chain recombines TRBV20-1 with TRBJ2-1; D remains ambiguous. The germline CDR1 and CDR2 sequences are DFQATT and SNEGSKA (reference sequence). V lost 3 bases and J lost 7, with 13 bases in between. This CDR3 has 13 residues. CDR3 coding DNA: TGCAGTGCTAGCCGTGAGATCCAAAATGAGCAGTTCTTC. Encoded protein: CSASREIQNEQFF.

The chain is built from TRBV29-1 and TRBJ2-1; 8 nucleotides agree with TRBD2. After removal of 5 bases from V and 8 bases from J, the junction contained 8 bases not matched to a gene. Germline V gene lookup returns CDR1 SQVTM and CDR2 ANQGSEA. The CDR3 covers 13 residues. The CDR3 DNA reads TGCAGCGTTCCCCGGACTAGCATAGATGAGCAGTTCTTC. The encoded protein is CSVPRTSIDEQFF.

This clonotype appeared many times. This rearrangement joins TRBV12-3 or TRBV12-4 to TRBJ2-7, with a possible D match to TRBD1 (6 bases). Trimming pared 2 bases from V and 2 bases from J, leaving 13 bases between. The CDR3 contains 15 residues. CDR3 region: CASSLRAGDPYEQYF. The CDR3 DNA is TGTGCCAGCAGTTTAAGGGCAGGGGATCCCTACGAGCAGTACTTC.

This clonotype was found many times. V usage is TRBV28 and J usage is TRBJ2-5, with D hard to call. Germline V gives CDR1 MDHEN, CDR2 SYDVKM. This CDR3 region has 15 residues. Trimming took off 3 bases at V and 2 bases at J, with 13 bases between the two ends. The CDR3 loop is CASSLEHEPQETQYF. CDR3 coding DNA: TGTGCCAGCAGTTTGGAACACGAGCCGCAAGAGACCCAGTACTTC.

This clonotype was picked up a small number of times. This sequence joins TRBV6-1 and TRBJ2-7; 10 bases line up with TRBD2. Germline trimming cut 3 bases from V and 9 bases from J; bases unmatched to any gene: 20. The CDR3 length is 18 residues. The germline gives CDR1 MNHNS, CDR2 SASEGT. The CDR3 coding sequence is TGTGCCAGCAGTGACGGACGTCGCTTTGGCCTAGCGGGAGAAGCGCAGTACTTC. This translates into CASSDGRRFGLAGEAQYF.

This clonotype was observed at least ten times. The chain employs TRBV15 and TRBJ2-3; 10 nucleotides align to TRBD2. CDR1 is LNHNV, CDR2 YYDKDF, per germline (reference sequence). The junction had 6 bases not matched to a gene; V was cut back by 0 bases and J by 6 bases. The CDR3 runs 16 residues. This chain's CDR3 is CATSRDGTSDADTQYF. As DNA, the CDR3 is TGTGCCACCAGCAGAGACGGGACTAGCGACGCCGATACGCAGTATTTT.

With respect to this clonotype: Possible read error: a much larger clone is one base away. Given the absence of the conserved phenylalanine or tryptophan at the CDR3 end, a read error is likely. The chain uses TRBV5-5 and TRBJ1-5, with D possibly TRBD1 on 5 matching bases. Germline CDR1 reads SGHKS; CDR2 reads YYEKEE (reference sequence). The CDR3 loop spans 14 amino acids. V was pared by 3 bases and J by 0 bases, with 7 bases between. The CDR3 here is CASSSGDSNQPQHS. CDR3 bases: TGTGCCAGCAGCTCGGGGGATAGCAATCAGCCCCAGCATTCT.

This clonotype came up many times. The chain combines TRBV7-2 with TRBJ2-5; 11 positions agree with TRBD2. CDR3 length equals 15 residues. Germline loops: CDR1 SGHTA, CDR2 FQGNSA. V lost 0 bases, J lost 5 bases, and 2 bases stayed unmatched. In nucleotides, the CDR3 is TGTGCCAGCAGCTTAGCAGGGACTAGCGGTGAGACCCAGTACTTC. It encodes CASSLAGTSGETQYF.

V gene TRBV7-9 combines with J gene TRBJ1-6, with D possibly matching TRBD1 (6 bases). This CDR3 spans 16 amino acids. With 5 bases removed from V and 10 bases from J, the gap between germline ends came to 21 bases. Germline-derived CDR1 and CDR2 are SEHNR and FQNEAQ (reference sequence). The CDR3: CASSKRGAGIGSPLHF. The DNA of the CDR3 is TGTGCCAGCAGCAAAAGGGGGGCAGGGATTGGCTCACCCCTCCACTTT.

This clonotype has a count of ten or more. The chain is built from TRBV11-1 and TRBJ2-1; D call uncertain. CDR3 size: 14 residues. V lost 3 bases and J 10 bases, leaving 16 bases between the germline ends. Looked up from germline, CDR1 is SGHAT and CDR2 is FQDESV (reference sequence). CDR3 sequence: CASSFSGGVSEQFF. CDR3 nucleotide sequence: TGTGCCAGCAGCTTTTCAGGTGGGGTCTCCGAGCAGTTCTTC. Full variable domain (remainder filled in from reference TRBV11-1 and TRBJ2-1): EAEVAQSPRYKITEKSQAVAFWCDPISGHATLYWYRQILGQGPELLVQFQDESVVDDSQLPKDRFSAERLKGVDSTLKIQPAELGDSAMYLCASSFSGGVSEQFFGPGTRLTVL.